These 32 T cell receptor beta chains came from one sample sequenced in a study of brain T cells in children with intractable seizures. Specified time point: blood from clinic visit 5 months post-surgery; TSC patient then seizure free. Profiled with immunoSEQ multiplex PCR; TCRdb holds only in-frame clones, not every one. The repertoire consists of 300,000 to 400,000 clones, with approximately 93% occurring once and the leading ten covering approximately 5%. The specimen was peripheral blood, collected 4 to 6 months after surgery. The receptors come from a boy under three years old with tuberous sclerosis and intractable seizures.

V and J are TRBV4-1 and TRBJ1-1; possibly TRBD1 for D (6 bases). Trimming removed 2 bases from V and 6 bases from J, with 19 bases in between. This CDR3 is built from 16 residues. In germline, CDR1 is MGHRA, CDR2 YSYEKL. The CDR3 spells CASSQPTGTLISEAFF. The CDR3 DNA reads as TGCGCCAGCAGCCAACCAACCGGGACATTGATTTCTGAAGCTTTCTTT.

The chain is built from TRBV13 and TRBJ2-1; tentatively, D is TRBD1 (5 bases). Germline CDR1 and CDR2: PRHDT and FYEKMQ (reference sequence). Trimming pared 2 bases from V and 1 base from J, leaving 24 bases between. This CDR3 has 20 amino acids. This CDR3 reads CASSLFTPVRGNISYNEQFF. The CDR3 region has the DNA TGTGCCAGCAGCTTATTTACCCCCGTAAGGGGTAATATATCCTACAATGAGCAGTTCTTC.

This rearrangement joins TRBV10-3 to TRBJ1-5; D not certain. CDR3 length: 14 residues. Trimming removed 3 bases at V and 3 bases at J, with 9 bases between. Germline assignment: CDR1 ENHRY and CDR2 SYGVKD. The CDR3 region is CAISDGRNNQPQHF. CDR3 DNA sequence: TGTGCCATCAGTGACGGACGGAACAATCAGCCCCAGCATTTT.

CDR3 amino acids: CASSEPGVSPEAFF. The CDR3 DNA reads TGTGCCAGCAGTGAACCGGGGGTAAGTCCCGAAGCTTTCTTT. The chain carries TRBV6-1 and TRBJ1-1; the D gene is possibly TRBD1 (5 bases). Trimming shortened V by 2 bases and J by 8 bases, and 15 bases separated the two germline ends. CDR3 length equals 14 residues. Germline V gene sequence: CDR1 MNHNS, CDR2 SASEGT.

This clone was seen a few times. The V and J genes are TRBV6-2 or TRBV6-3 and TRBJ1-1; tentatively, D is TRBD1 (5 bases). In germline, CDR1 is MNHEY, CDR2 SVGEGT. This CDR3 region has 19 residues. Trimming shortened V by 1 base and J by 3 bases, and 24 bases separated the two germline ends. CDR3 sequence (DNA): TGTGCCAGCAGTTACTGGGACCCAAAGTGGTGGTGGCTGGACACTGAAGCTTTCTTT. Translation: CASSYWDPKWWWLDTEAFF.

This sequence joins TRBV6-5 and TRBJ2-7, with D tentatively TRBD2 (6 bases). Trimming shortened V by 7 bases and J by 2 bases, and 12 bases separated the two germline ends. This CDR3 spans 13 amino acids. CDR1 MNHEY and CDR2 SVGAGI come from the germline V gene. The CDR3 protein is CASIRGGAYEQYF. CDR3 nucleotide sequence: TGTGCCAGCATCAGAGGCGGGGCCTACGAGCAGTACTTC.

J is TRBJ2-7 and V is TRBV24-1, with no clear D. V gave up 3 bases and J gave up 5 bases, with 7 bases separating them. CDR1 KGHDR and CDR2 SFDVKD come from the germline V gene. The CDR3 loop spans 12 amino acids. CDR3 loop: CATSDSRDEQYF. CDR3 nucleotides: TGTGCCACCAGTGATAGCCGGGACGAGCAGTACTTC.

The V gene is TRBV6-5, the J gene TRBJ1-4; D unclear. CDR3 length: 15 residues. Germline lookup yields CDR1 MNHEY and CDR2 SVGAGI. V was cut by 2 bases and J by 6 bases, with 13 bases left in between. The CDR3 coding sequence is TGTGCCAGCAGTTACGTCGGGGAGTCCGATGAAAAACTGTTTTTT. This gives the protein CASSYVGESDEKLFF.

The chain is built from TRBV5-6 and TRBJ1-1; no clear D gene. In germline, CDR1 is SGHDT, CDR2 YYEEEE. The CDR3 sequence is 13 residues long. V lost 3 bases to trimming and J lost 5 bases, with 11 bases between them. The DNA for the CDR3 is TGTGCCAGCAGCTCAGGAGCTTGGACTGAAGCTTTCTTT. Protein: CASSSGAWTEAFF.

The chain has TRBV3-1 (or the pseudogene TRBV3-2) and TRBJ2-7; D gene ambiguous. CDR1 LGHDT and CDR2 YNNKEL come from the germline V gene (reference sequence). With 3 bases removed from V and 6 bases from J, the gap between germline ends came to 9 bases. The CDR3 runs 12 residues. The DNA of the CDR3 is TGTGCCAGCAGCCATTTTGGTGGCGAGCAGTACTTC. Protein sequence: CASSHFGGEQYF.

This chain joins TRBV29-1 and TRBJ2-3; D call uncertain. The CDR3 consists of 13 residues. Germline V gene sequence: CDR1 SQVTM, CDR2 ANQGSEA. Trimming removed 3 bases at V and 3 bases at J, with 10 bases between. The CDR3 loop is CSVEGFGTDTQYF. The CDR3 bases are TGCAGCGTTGAGGGGTTTGGGACAGATACGCAGTATTTT.

The sample holds a few counts of this clone. The CDR3 sequence: CASSSGAPAAFF. Written as DNA, the CDR3 is TGTGCCAGCAGCTCCGGGGCCCCGGCGGCTTTCTTT. J is TRBJ1-1 and V is TRBV11-2; tentatively, D is TRBD1 (5 bases). Germline lookup yields CDR1 SGHAT and CDR2 FQNNGV. This CDR3 has 12 amino acids. Trimming removed 4 bases at V and 11 bases at J, with 14 bases between.

The rearrangement uses TRBV5-8 and TRBJ2-7; D is uncertain. V was pared by 2 bases and J by 2 bases, with 8 bases between. CDR1 SGHTS and CDR2 YDEGEE come from the germline V gene. The CDR3 runs to 13 residues. The CDR3 DNA reads as TGTGCCAGCAGCTTCACAGCAGCCTACGAGCAGTACTTC. Its translation: CASSFTAAYEQYF.

This chain connects TRBV12-3 or TRBV12-4 to TRBJ1-4, with D hard to call. This CDR3 has 13 residues. Trimming removed 7 bases at V and 5 bases at J, with 11 bases between. The CDR3 here is CASTSQINEKLFF. CDR3 nucleotides: TGTGCCAGCACCTCACAAATCAATGAAAAACTGTTTTTT.

This chain uses TRBV10-3 with TRBJ2-1; 9 bases agree with TRBD1. The germline V gene encodes CDR1 ENHRY and CDR2 SYGVKD. CDR3 length: 11 amino acids. After removal of 6 bases from V and 15 bases from J, the junction contained 6 bases not matched to a gene. CDR3 DNA sequence: TGTGCCATCAGCCCCGGGACAGGGCCGTTCTTC. Residues: CAISPGTGPFF.

V gene TRBV6-1 combines with J gene TRBJ2-6; 8 bases are shared with TRBD1. The CDR3 is 15 residues long. Germline loops: CDR1 MNHNS, CDR2 SASEGT. J gave up 7 bases and V 3 bases, and 5 bases lay outside the gene matches. The CDR3: CASSDRTGRANVLTF. CDR3 sequence (DNA): TGTGCCAGCAGTGATCGGACAGGGAGAGCCAACGTCCTGACTTTC.

The gene calls are TRBV7-9 and TRBJ2-1; D not resolved. V lost 0 bases and J 8 bases, leaving 14 bases between the germline ends. This CDR3 is 15 amino acids long. Germline V CDR1 and CDR2: SEHNR, FQNEAQ (reference sequence). The CDR3 spells CASSLAAESVDEQFF. The CDR3 DNA reads as TGTGCCAGCAGCTTAGCGGCGGAGAGCGTGGATGAGCAGTTCTTC.

The V and J genes are TRBV9 and TRBJ2-6; no firm D call. V lost 2 bases and J lost 1, with 7 bases in between. This CDR3 comprises 15 residues. Germline V gives CDR1 SGDLS, CDR2 YYNGEE. CDR3 residues: CASSVSSSGANVLTF. The CDR3 coding sequence is TGTGCCAGCAGCGTCTCTTCGTCTGGGGCCAACGTCCTGACTTTC.

This chain connects TRBV6-5 to TRBJ1-4, with TRBD1 as a possible D gene (5 bases). The CDR3 loop spans 13 amino acids. Germline V lookup: CDR1 MNHEY, CDR2 SVGAGI. Trimming shortened V by 4 bases and J by 6 bases, and 9 bases separated the two germline ends. The CDR3 loop reads CASSWGRDEKLFF. CDR3 coding DNA: TGTGCCAGCAGTTGGGGCAGGGATGAAAAACTGTTTTTT.

This sequence joins TRBV4-1 and TRBJ2-1; no firm D call. The CDR3 sequence is 13 residues long. Looked up from germline, CDR1 is MGHRA and CDR2 is YSYEKL. V was shortened by 4 bases and J by 4 bases, with 8 bases between the two germline ends. As DNA, the CDR3 is TGCGCCAGCAGCCCGCCTCGGTACAATGAGCAGTTCTTC. This sequence encodes CASSPPRYNEQFF.

Turning to this clone: Other nucleotide sequences from this sample produce the same CDR3. The chain has TRBV6-5 and TRBJ1-1, with 7 nucleotides matching TRBD1. This CDR3 contains 13 residues. CDR1 and CDR2 (germline): MNHEY, SVGAGI. V lost 7 bases and J lost 1; bases outside the gene matches: 3. DNA of the CDR3: TGTGCCAGCATCGGGACAGAGAACACTGAAGCTTTCTTT. Translated: CASIGTENTEAFF.

The rearrangement uses TRBV3-1 (or the pseudogene TRBV3-2) and TRBJ1-2; 8 bases are a match to TRBD1. The CDR3 has 14 residues. V lost 4 bases, J lost 3 bases, and 4 bases stayed unmatched. Germline-derived CDR1 and CDR2 are LGHDT and YNNKEL (reference sequence). The CDR3, as DNA: TGTGCCAGCAGCCCCAGGGGGCTCGACTATGGCTACACCTTC. It specifies CASSPRGLDYGYTF.

This clone was detected a few times. J is TRBJ2-2 and V is TRBV24-1; TRBD1 matches at 9 bases. With 3 bases clipped from V and 1 base from J, the junction kept 2 bases outside the gene matches. Per the germline V gene, CDR1 is KGHDR and CDR2 is SFDVKD. The CDR3 loop spans 16 amino acids. In DNA, the CDR3 is TGTGCCACCAGTGATCCGGGACAGGGGAACACCGGGGAGCTGTTTTTT. Translating it yields CATSDPGQGNTGELFF.

This rearrangement joins TRBV28 to TRBJ1-1; D gene uncertain. The CDR3 length is 15 residues. The germline V and J ends were trimmed by 1 base and 4 bases, with 13 bases remaining between them. Germline assignment: CDR1 MDHEN and CDR2 SYDVKM. In nucleotides, the CDR3 is TGTGCCAGCAGTTTATATCCGTCTGCCGGCACTGAAGCTTTCTTT. Translating gives CASSLYPSAGTEAFF.

The chain employs TRBV11-3 and TRBJ1-2, with D tentatively TRBD1 (6 bases). Germline values: CDR1 SGHNT, CDR2 YENEEA. The CDR3 length is 14 residues. V gave up 5 bases and J gave up 4 bases, with 14 bases separating them. The CDR3, as DNA: TGTGCCAGCAGCCCCCCAGGGGCCACCTATGGCTACACCTTC. Translating gives CASSPPGATYGYTF. Combining the CDR3 with reference TRBV11-3 and TRBJ1-2 gives the whole variable domain EAGVVQSPRYKIIEKKQPVAFWCNPISGHNTLYWYLQNLGQGPELLIRYENEEAVDDSQLPKDRFSAERLKGVDSTLKIQPAELGDSAVYLCASSPPGATYGYTFGSGTRLTVV.

This chain joins TRBV5-1 and TRBJ2-2, with D maybe TRBD2 (6 bases). Per the germline V gene, CDR1 is SGHRS and CDR2 is YFSETQ. With 0 bases removed from V and 4 bases from J, the gap between germline ends came to 10 bases. The CDR3 loop spans 15 amino acids. The CDR3 sequence is CASSLGGEATGELFF. The CDR3 DNA reads TGCGCCAGCAGCTTGGGCGGGGAGGCCACCGGGGAGCTGTTTTTT.

Only one count was recorded for this clone. The rearrangement joins TRBV3-1 (or the pseudogene TRBV3-2) to TRBJ2-7, with 11 positions matching TRBD2. The CDR3 extends over 16 amino acids. Germline V lookup: CDR1 LGHDT, CDR2 YNNKEL (reference sequence). V trimming: 5 bases; J trimming: 2 bases; junction bases outside the gene matches: 8. The CDR3: CASSSTSGGYPYEQYF. CDR3 sequence (DNA): TGTGCCAGCAGCTCAACTAGCGGGGGATACCCCTACGAGCAGTACTTC.

V and J are TRBV29-1 and TRBJ2-5; perhaps D is TRBD1 or TRBD2 (5 bases each). Germline CDR1 SQVTM, CDR2 ANQGSEA. The CDR3 is made up of 14 amino acids. V was cut by 6 bases and J by 2 bases, with 16 bases left in between. The CDR3 sequence: CSVVWGNLQETQYF. As DNA, the CDR3 is TGCAGCGTCGTATGGGGGAACCTTCAAGAGACCCAGTACTTC.

The V gene is TRBV3-1 (or the pseudogene TRBV3-2), the J gene TRBJ2-6, with 7 bases identical to TRBD1. Per the germline V gene, CDR1 is LGHDT and CDR2 is YNNKEL (reference sequence). The junction had 9 bases not matched to a gene; V was cut back by 4 bases and J by 0 bases. This CDR3 has 18 residues. The CDR3 reads CASSPEGAPSSGANVLTF. The CDR3 region has the DNA TGTGCCAGCAGCCCCGAGGGGGCACCAAGCTCTGGGGCCAACGTCCTGACTTTC.

The chain combines TRBV12-3 or TRBV12-4 with TRBJ1-1, with D unresolved. The CDR3 loop spans 11 amino acids. V was trimmed by 7 bases and J by 1 base, leaving 4 bases between them. The CDR3 nucleotides are TGTGCCAGCAAGGAGAACACTGAAGCTTTCTTT. Amino acids: CASKENTEAFF.

The rearrangement joins TRBV30 to TRBJ2-2; D is unresolved. Trimming pared 0 bases from V and 3 bases from J, leaving 8 bases between. Germline values: CDR1 GTSNPN, CDR2 SVGIG (reference sequence). This CDR3 spans 14 amino acids. DNA for the CDR3: TGTGCCTGGAGTGTGAGACGCTACACCGGGGAGCTGTTTTTT. Its protein product is CAWSVRRYTGELFF. The full variable domain, with the rest looked up from reference TRBV30 and TRBJ2-2, is SQTIHQWPATLVQPVGSPLSLECTVEGTSNPNLYWYRQAAGRGLQLLFYSVGIGQISSEVPQNLSASRPQDRQFILSSKKLLLSDSGFYLCAWSVRRYTGELFFGEGSRLTVL.

J is TRBJ1-2 and V is TRBV29-1; D remains ambiguous. Germline assignment: CDR1 SQVTM and CDR2 ANQGSEA. The CDR3 is 15 residues long. Trimming took off 0 bases at V and 3 bases at J, with 14 bases between the two ends. CDR3 coding DNA: TGCAGCGTTGAAGATCGGGGAGGCTTTGACTATGGCTACACCTTC. It specifies CSVEDRGGFDYGYTF.